This passage covers 25 T cell receptor beta chains from one sample sequenced in a study of T cell responses to AZD1222 COVID-19 vaccine. The protocol was immunoSEQ multiplex PCR, while the TCRdb copy is restricted to in-frame clones and leaves out a portion. The table records 200,000 or so clones, about 89% of them present only once. The material was peripheral blood, obtained on day 0 of MenACWY control vaccination. The receptors derive from an adult in good health.

The gene calls are TRBV28 and TRBJ1-5; D gene unclear. The CDR3 covers 17 residues. Germline lookup yields CDR1 MDHEN and CDR2 SYDVKM. With 2 bases removed from V and 3 bases from J, the gap between germline ends came to 17 bases. The CDR3 loop is CASSLPAGQASNQPQHF. The CDR3 DNA reads as TGTGCCAGCAGTTTACCTGCGGGCCAGGCCTCCAATCAGCCCCAGCATTTT.

The genes are TRBV5-1 and TRBJ2-4; possible D gene TRBD2, 5 bases. V lost 0 bases and J 4 bases, leaving 5 bases between the germline ends. Germline V gene sequence: CDR1 SGHRS, CDR2 YFSETQ. The CDR3 is 13 amino acids. This chain's CDR3 is CASSLERKNIQYF. CDR3 bases: TGCGCCAGCAGCTTGGAGCGGAAAAACATTCAGTACTTC. The full variable domain, its missing parts supplied by reference TRBV5-1 and TRBJ2-4, is KAGVTQTPRYLIKTRGQQVTLSCSPISGHRSVSWYQQTPGQGLQFLFEYFSETQRNKGNFPGRFSGRQFSNSRSEMNVSTLELGDSALYLCASSLERKNIQYFGAGTRLSVL.

The chain links TRBV18 to TRBJ2-6, with D perhaps matching TRBD2 (6 bases). The V gene lost 2 bases and the J gene lost 0 bases, with 11 bases spanning the gap. The CDR3 consists of 17 residues. Germline loops: CDR1 KGHSH, CDR2 LQKENI. The CDR3 DNA reads as TGTGCCAGCTCACCAGTTGGGCGGGACTCTGGGGCCAACGTCCTGACTTTC. It translates to CASSPVGRDSGANVLTF.

The CDR3 sequence: CSVGARTSGNNEQFF. The CDR3 DNA reads as TGCAGCGTTGGGGCTCGGACTAGCGGTAACAATGAGCAGTTCTTC. The chain recombines TRBV29-1 with TRBJ2-1, with 10 bases that match TRBD2. This CDR3 is built from 15 residues. Unmatched junction bases numbered 8, after V lost 4 bases and J lost 5 bases. Germline V lookup: CDR1 SQVTM, CDR2 ANQGSEA.

V and J are TRBV6-2 or TRBV6-3 and TRBJ1-1; perhaps TRBD1 as D (6 bases). In germline, CDR1 is MNHEY, CDR2 SVGEGT. The length of the CDR3 is 14 residues. The V end was cut by 5 bases, the J end by 8 bases, with 18 bases between. The CDR3 DNA reads as TGTGCCAGCAGTAGACAGGTCTCCCGGGACGAAGCTTTCTTT. This codes for CASSRQVSRDEAFF.

The V call is TRBV28, the J call TRBJ1-2, with TRBD1 matching over 7 bases. There are 17 residues in the CDR3. Losses at the gene ends were 5 bases for V and 2 bases for J; bases not matched to a gene: 14. CDR1 is MDHEN, CDR2 SYDVKM, per germline. The CDR3 sequence: CASSAIASGQSNYGYTF. CDR3 sequence (DNA): TGTGCCAGCAGTGCCATCGCCTCGGGACAGTCAAACTATGGCTACACCTTC.

This clone showed up just once. The V call is TRBV28, the J call TRBJ1-1; D ambiguous. There are 12 residues in the CDR3. V was shortened by 3 bases and J by 5 bases, with 7 bases between the two germline ends. Germline loops: CDR1 MDHEN, CDR2 SYDVKM. CDR3 loop: CASSFQETEAFF. The DNA for the CDR3 is TGTGCCAGCAGTTTTCAGGAGACTGAAGCTTTCTTT.

This clone turned up a few times. V gene TRBV18 combines with J gene TRBJ2-1; TRBD2 agrees at 8 bases. The CDR3 covers 16 residues. Per the germline V gene, CDR1 is KGHSH and CDR2 is LQKENI. J lost 4 bases, V lost 4 bases, and 9 bases had no gene match. Here the CDR3 reads CASSRESGGRYNEQFF. CDR3 sequence (DNA): TGTGCCAGCTCACGAGAGAGCGGGGGAAGATACAATGAGCAGTTCTTC.

This clone was seen a handful of times. V gene TRBV5-8 combines with J gene TRBJ1-3, with no clear D. Germline V gene lookup returns CDR1 SGHTS and CDR2 YDEGEE. Deletions cut 4 bases from V and 0 bases from J, with 17 bases between. The CDR3 is 17 amino acids. CDR3 sequence: CASSPPYTKFSGNTIYF. The CDR3 DNA sequence: TGTGCCAGCAGCCCCCCGTATACAAAGTTCTCTGGAAACACCATATATTTT. Full variable domain (remainder filled in from reference TRBV5-8 and TRBJ1-3): EAGVTQSPTHLIKTRGQQATLRCSPISGHTSVYWYQQALGLGLQFLLWYDEGEERNRGNFPPRFSGRQFPNYSSELNVNALELEDSALYLCASSPPYTKFSGNTIYFGEGSWLTVV.

Only one count was recorded for this clone. This chain connects TRBV6-5 to TRBJ2-7, with TRBD1 matching 8 bases. This CDR3 comprises 15 residues. The J segment lost 7 bases and the V segment lost 0 bases, leaving 8 bases of the junction unmatched. The germline V gene encodes CDR1 MNHEY and CDR2 SVGAGI. The CDR3 here is CASSYSTRGLYEQYF. The CDR3, as DNA: TGTGCCAGCAGTTACTCGACCAGGGGGCTTTATGAGCAGTACTTC.

The chain combines TRBV28 with TRBJ2-1, with a tentative D call TRBD2 (6 bases). Deletions cut 8 bases from V and 0 bases from J, with 26 bases between. Germline V lookup: CDR1 MDHEN, CDR2 SYDVKM. CDR3 length: 19 amino acids. The CDR3 DNA is TGTGCCAGCTCAAATCCTCGCGGCGGGGCAGGAGGCTCCTACAATGAGCAGTTCTTC. This translates into CASSNPRGGAGGSYNEQFF.

V usage is TRBV5-1 and J usage is TRBJ2-7; perhaps TRBD1 as D (6 bases). The CDR3 runs to 14 residues. Germline CDR1 is SGHRS and CDR2 is YFSETQ. Trimming stripped 2 bases from V and 2 bases from J, with 11 bases between. The CDR3 sequence: CASSLDRPTYEQYF. The CDR3 DNA follows: TGCGCCAGCAGCTTAGACAGGCCAACCTACGAGCAGTACTTC.

This clone has just one count. V and J are TRBV6-5 and TRBJ2-3, with 7 bases lining up with TRBD2. CDR3 length: 14 amino acids. Germline lookup yields CDR1 MNHEY and CDR2 SVGAGI. Trimming cost V 6 bases and J 4 bases; bases outside gene matches: 7. CDR3 loop: CASSLEGRADTQYF. In DNA form, the CDR3 reads TGTGCCAGCAGCCTCGAGGGGAGGGCAGATACGCAGTATTTT.

V is TRBV7-9 and J is TRBJ1-2, with 12 bases fitting TRBD1. The J segment lost 6 bases and the V segment lost 2 bases, leaving 10 bases of the junction unmatched. The CDR3 sequence is 17 residues long. The germline gives CDR1 SEHNR, CDR2 FQNEAQ (reference sequence). CDR3 region: CASSLPNGTGGSDGYTF. The CDR3 region has the DNA TGTGCCAGCAGCTTACCCAACGGGACAGGGGGCAGCGATGGCTACACCTTC. Looking up the rest from reference TRBV7-9 and TRBJ1-2 gives the full variable domain: DTGVSQNPRHKITKRGQNVTFRCDPISEHNRLYWYRQTLGQGPEFLTYFQNEAQLEKSRLLSDRFSAERPKGSFSTLEIQRTEQGDSAMYLCASSLPNGTGGSDGYTFGSGTRLTVV.

The V gene is TRBV2, the J gene TRBJ2-2, with 7 bases aligning to TRBD1. Trimming cost V 10 bases and J 1 base; bases outside gene matches: 9. The CDR3 runs 15 residues. CDR1 and CDR2 from the germline V gene are SNHLY and FYNNEI. This CDR3 reads CATALDRVNTGELFF. CDR3 DNA: TGTGCCACCGCCCTTGACAGGGTGAACACCGGGGAGCTGTTTTTT.

The CDR3 spells CASSESGAYYNEQFF. The DNA of the CDR3 is TGCGCCAGCAGTGAGTCCGGGGCCTACTACAATGAGCAGTTCTTC. V gene TRBV10-2 combines with J gene TRBJ2-1; D assignment may be TRBD1 or TRBD2 (5 bases each). The CDR3 consists of 15 residues. Germline V lookup: CDR1 WSHSY, CDR2 SAAADI. V dropped 0 bases and J dropped 3 bases, with 9 bases sitting between them.

The chain is built from TRBV7-3 and TRBJ2-2; D gene ambiguous. Trimming pared 1 base from V and 2 bases from J, leaving 17 bases between. Germline loops: CDR1 SGHTA, CDR2 FQGTGA. CDR3 length: 18 amino acids. This CDR3 is CASSLKAPVAINTGELFF. CDR3 bases: TGTGCCAGCAGCTTAAAGGCCCCGGTGGCTATAAACACCGGGGAGCTGTTTTTT.

V gene TRBV2 combines with J gene TRBJ2-7, with D perhaps being TRBD1 or TRBD2 (6 bases each). The CDR3 extends over 14 amino acids. Germline-derived CDR1 and CDR2 are SNHLY and FYNNEI. Trimming cost V 3 bases and J 6 bases, with 15 bases left between them. This CDR3 is CASSELGGSAEQYF. DNA for the CDR3: TGTGCCAGCAGTGAGCTGGGGGGCTCTGCCGAGCAGTACTTC.

This CDR3 is CASSSTGYTGELFF. The CDR3, as DNA: TGTGCCAGCAGTTCTACAGGGTACACCGGGGAGCTGTTTTTT. The chain combines TRBV27 with TRBJ2-2, with a weak D call TRBD1 (6 bases). Germline V gene lookup returns CDR1 MNHEY and CDR2 SMNVEV (reference sequence). Trimming left V 4 bases short and J 3 bases short, with 9 bases between. CDR3 length equals 14 residues.

V usage is TRBV19 and J usage is TRBJ1-1, with D uncertain. The CDR3 loop spans 13 amino acids. The germline V and J ends were trimmed by 5 bases and 2 bases, with 9 bases remaining between them. CDR1 LNHDA and CDR2 SQIVND come from the germline V gene (reference sequence). Here the CDR3 DNA reads TGTGCCAGTAGTCGACCGACCAACACTGAAGCTTTCTTT. The encoded protein is CASSRPTNTEAFF.

J is TRBJ1-4 and V is TRBV2; D call uncertain. CDR1 SNHLY and CDR2 FYNNEI come from the germline V gene. V was pared by 2 bases and J by 1 base, with 5 bases between. The CDR3 has 14 amino acids. The chain's CDR3 is CASSEWVTNEKLFF. CDR3 bases: TGTGCCAGCAGTGAATGGGTAACTAATGAAAAACTGTTTTTT.

V and J are TRBV28 and TRBJ1-1, with no clear D. Germline CDR1 is MDHEN and CDR2 is SYDVKM. Trimming took off 5 bases at V and 1 base at J, with 11 bases between the two ends. The CDR3 extends over 14 amino acids. The CDR3 nucleotides are TGTGCCAGCAGTCTAGTATACTGGAACACTGAAGCTTTCTTT. This translates into CASSLVYWNTEAFF.

The chain carries TRBV23-1 and TRBJ1-1, with a weak D call TRBD1 (6 bases). TRBV23-1 is classed as an ORF, of uncertain function. This CDR3 has 14 amino acids. V lost 2 bases and J lost 4, with 11 bases in between. In DNA, the CDR3 is TGCGCCAGCAGTCAAAGACAGGTCGGCACTGAAGCTTTCTTT. It encodes CASSQRQVGTEAFF.

The rearrangement links TRBV6-6 to TRBJ2-1; unclear D gene. CDR1 is MNHNY, CDR2 SVGAGI, per germline (reference sequence). The CDR3 has 13 amino acids. The V and J ends lost 2 bases and 6 bases respectively, with 8 bases between them. The CDR3 loop is CASSYPSGNEQFF. CDR3 DNA: TGTGCCAGCAGTTACCCATCAGGCAATGAGCAGTTCTTC.

The chain has TRBV29-1 and TRBJ1-2; 8 positions match TRBD1. The CDR3 totals 17 residues. CDR1 is SQVTM, CDR2 ANQGSEA, per germline. After removal of 3 bases from V and 1 base from J, the junction contained 13 bases not matched to a gene. The CDR3 sequence: CSVDSTGGAGRNYGYTF. The CDR3 DNA sequence: TGCAGCGTTGATTCCACAGGGGGTGCCGGACGTAACTATGGCTACACCTTC.